One sample yielded the 6 T cell receptor beta chains listed below, sequenced in a study of blood T cells in healthy people across ages. A second PCR, run for about 6 to 11 cycles, used a sample-barcoded 5' primer plus a J-beta primer mix. MiXCR, applied by TCRdb to the 5' RACE reads, yields one record per CDR3 protein. The sample includes over 1,500,000 distinct CDR3 sequences, about 39% of them seen just once. Sequencing was performed on blood. Receptor source: a human donor in good health.

This clonotype has just a few counts. The chain couples TRBV7-2 to TRBJ2-7; 8 positions match TRBD2. CDR3 size: 16 residues. Germline lookup yields CDR1 SGHTA and CDR2 FQGNSA. After removal of 4 bases from V and 5 bases from J, the junction contained 13 bases not matched to a gene. Here the CDR3 reads CASSSRWAGGPHEQYF. The CDR3 DNA follows: TGTGCCAGCAGCTCCAGATGGGCGGGGGGTCCCCACGAGCAGTACTTC. Complete variable domain (other parts from reference TRBV7-2 and TRBJ2-7): GAGVSQSPSNKVTEKGKDVELRCDPISGHTALYWYRQSLGQGLEFLIYFQGNSAPDKSGLPSDRFSAERTGGSVSTLTIQRTQQEDSAVYLCASSSRWAGGPHEQYFGPGTRLTVT.

The CDR3 sequence: CASSLIWQGSDSPLHF. Here the CDR3 DNA reads TGCGCCAGCAGCCTCATATGGCAGGGGTCAGATTCACCCCTCCACTTT. This chain links TRBV4-3 with TRBJ1-6, with a tentative D call TRBD1 (6 bases). V was cut by 4 bases and J by 8 bases, with 18 bases left in between. Germline loops: CDR1 LGHNA, CDR2 YSLEER. The CDR3 is 16 residues long.

The gene calls are TRBV7-2 and TRBJ1-2; TRBD1 matches at 7 bases. The J segment lost 8 bases and the V segment lost 4 bases, leaving 10 bases of the junction unmatched. Germline-derived CDR1 and CDR2 are SGHTA and FQGNSA. The CDR3 consists of 14 residues. The CDR3: CASSSLQGIAGYTF. The CDR3 DNA sequence: TGTGCCAGCAGCTCTTTACAGGGGATCGCCGGCTACACCTTC.

The rearrangement joins TRBV2 to TRBJ2-4, with D unresolved. With 1 base removed from V and 6 bases from J, the gap between germline ends came to 10 bases. The CDR3 is 14 amino acids. The germline gives CDR1 SNHLY, CDR2 FYNNEI. The CDR3 sequence: CASSEGPPLNIQYF. The CDR3 DNA follows: TGTGCCAGCAGTGAAGGCCCACCATTAAACATTCAGTACTTC.

This clonotype has a handful of counts. The chain joins TRBV7-9 to TRBJ1-4; D gene ambiguous. Germline CDR1 and CDR2: SEHNR and FQNEAQ (reference sequence). Between the trimmed V and J ends, which lost 2 bases and 2 bases, there was a span of 12 bases. The CDR3 totals 16 residues. The CDR3 region has the DNA TGTGCCAGCAGCTTAAACCGGGATCACACTAATGAAAAACTGTTTTTT. Protein sequence: CASSLNRDHTNEKLFF.

Only one count was recorded for this clonotype. The chain is built from TRBV21-1 and TRBJ1-6; the D call of TRBD1 is as the table states it, not checked on the DNA. TRBV21-1 is a pseudogene locus. The CDR3 sequence is 24 residues long. The CDR3 nucleotides are TGTGCCAGCAGCCTGGGATCGCCAAATCAAGGAGCCACCAATACACTAACTGCCGGGGCACCCCTCCACTTT. Translation: CASSLGSPNQGATNTLTAGAPLHF.